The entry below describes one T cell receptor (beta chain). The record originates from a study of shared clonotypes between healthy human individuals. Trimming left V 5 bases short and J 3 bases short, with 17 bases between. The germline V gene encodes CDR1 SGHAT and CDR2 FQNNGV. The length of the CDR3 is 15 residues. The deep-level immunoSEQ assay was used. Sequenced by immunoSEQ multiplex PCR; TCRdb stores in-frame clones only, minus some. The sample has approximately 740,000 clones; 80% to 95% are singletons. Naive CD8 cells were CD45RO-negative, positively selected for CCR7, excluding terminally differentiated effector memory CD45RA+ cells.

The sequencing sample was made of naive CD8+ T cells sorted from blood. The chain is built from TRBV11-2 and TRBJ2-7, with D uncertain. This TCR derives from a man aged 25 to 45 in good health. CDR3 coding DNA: TGTGCCAGCAGCCGAGGACGGAGCCTAGGCTACGAGCAGTACTTC. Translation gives CASSRGRSLGYEQYF.